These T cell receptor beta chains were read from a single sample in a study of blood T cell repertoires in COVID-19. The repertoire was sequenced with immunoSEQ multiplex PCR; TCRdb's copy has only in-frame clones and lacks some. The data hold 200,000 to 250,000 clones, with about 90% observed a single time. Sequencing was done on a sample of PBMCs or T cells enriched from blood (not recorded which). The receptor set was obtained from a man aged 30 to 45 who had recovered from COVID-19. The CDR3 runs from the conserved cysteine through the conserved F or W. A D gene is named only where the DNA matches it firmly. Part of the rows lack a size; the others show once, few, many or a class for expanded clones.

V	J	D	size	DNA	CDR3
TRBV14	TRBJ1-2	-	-	TGTGCCAGCAGCCAAACCACCTACAGGGATGGCTACACCTTC	CASSQTTYRDGYTF
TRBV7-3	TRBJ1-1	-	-	TGTGCCAGCAGCCCACAACGGGGGAACACTGAAGCTTTCTTT	CASSPQRGNTEAFF
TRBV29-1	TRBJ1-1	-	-	TGCAGCGTTGAATCAGTTGGGGCCTCCGCCGTTTTCTTT	CSVESVGASAVFF
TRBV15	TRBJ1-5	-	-	TGTGCCACCAGCCCTCGGACTACAAAGGATCAGCCCCAGCATTTT	CATSPRTTKDQPQHF
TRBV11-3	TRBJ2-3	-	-	TGTGCCAGCAGCCCGGGAAAAACGCAGTATTTT	CASSPGKTQYF
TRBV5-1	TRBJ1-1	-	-	TGCGCCAGCAGCCCGGTAGGGAGGAACACTGAAGCTTTCTTT	CASSPVGRNTEAFF
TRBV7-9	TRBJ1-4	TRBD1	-	TGTGCCAGCAACCCGACAGGGAATGAAAAACTGTTTTTT	CASNPTGNEKLFF
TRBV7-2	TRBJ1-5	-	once	TGTGCCAGCAGCCAAGCAGGGGTCCGTAGTCAGCCCCAGCATTTT	CASSQAGVRSQPQHF
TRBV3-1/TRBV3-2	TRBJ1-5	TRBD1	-	TGTGCCAGCAGCCAAGCCGGGACAGGACCTCAGCCCCAGCATTTT	CASSQAGTGPQPQHF
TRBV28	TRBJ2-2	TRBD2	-	TGTGCCAGCAGTGTAGCGGGAGTCGACACCGGGGAGCTGTTTTTT	CASSVAGVDTGELFF
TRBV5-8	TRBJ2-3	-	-	TGTGCCAGCAGCCGGGAGACACCTAGCACAGATACGCAGTATTTT	CASSRETPSTDTQYF
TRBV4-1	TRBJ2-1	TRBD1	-	TGCGCCAGCAGCCCCAGCGCGGGGACAGGGTCATACAATGAGCAGTTCTTC	CASSPSAGTGSYNEQFF
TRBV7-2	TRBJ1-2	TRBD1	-	TGTGCCAGCAGCTCACAGGGGGCGGGCGGCTACACCTTC	CASSSQGAGGYTF
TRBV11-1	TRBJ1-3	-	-	TGTGCCAGCAGCCCGTTGGACAGCTCTGGAAACACCATATATTTT	CASSPLDSSGNTIYF
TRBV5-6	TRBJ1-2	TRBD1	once	TGTGCCAGCAGCTTGGTACGGGACAGGGAAGGCGATGGCTACACCTTC	CASSLVRDREGDGYTF
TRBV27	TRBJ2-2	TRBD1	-	TGTGCCAGCAGTTTCCCTACCGGAGGACAGGGGCGATACACCGGGGAGCTGTTTTTT	CASSFPTGGQGRYTGELFF
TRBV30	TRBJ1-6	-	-	TGTGCCTGGAGCCTACCCCGGGGACTTAATTCACCCCTCCACTTT	CAWSLPRGLNSPLHF
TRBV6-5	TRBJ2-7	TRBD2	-	TGTGCCAGCAGTTACCTCGCGGGAGTTTCCTACGAGCAGTACTTC	CASSYLAGVSYEQYF
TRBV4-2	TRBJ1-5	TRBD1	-	TGTGCCAGCAGCCTCACCGGGACAGGTAATCAGCCCCAGCATTTT	CASSLTGTGNQPQHF
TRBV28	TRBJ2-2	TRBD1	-	TGTGCCAGCAGTATAAAACAGGGGACGAATAGGGAGCTGTTTTTT	CASSIKQGTNRELFF
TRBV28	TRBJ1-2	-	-	TGTGCCAGCAGTTTATGGGCGGGGCAGTTCTATGGCTACACCTTC	CASSLWAGQFYGYTF
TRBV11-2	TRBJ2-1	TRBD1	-	TGTGCCAGCAGTACTCGGAACACGTTGGCCGAGGGAGTCCGGGCCAGGGGGCCTTACAATGAGCAGTTCTTC	CASSTRNTLAEGVRARGPYNEQFF
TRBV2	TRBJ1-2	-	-	TGTGCCAGCACCGGCGGGTACTCTAACTATGGCTACACCTTC	CASTGGYSNYGYTF
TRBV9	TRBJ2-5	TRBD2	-	TGTGCCAGCAGCGTACGGGTAGCGGGATTAGGAGGAGAGACCCAGTACTTC	CASSVRVAGLGGETQYF
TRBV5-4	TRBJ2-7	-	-	TGTGCCAGCAGCGCCAGGAAGGACTTCCTGGGCGAGCAGTACTTC	CASSARKDFLGEQYF
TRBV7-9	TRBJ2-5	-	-	TGTGCCAGCAGCCCAGACCTCACCGCGGGAGAGACCCAGTACTTC	CASSPDLTAGETQYF
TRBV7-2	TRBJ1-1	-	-	TGTGCCAGCAGCTTTCGGAACACTGAAGCTTTCTTT	CASSFRNTEAFF
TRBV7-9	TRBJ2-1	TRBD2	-	TGTGCCAGCAGCCTCCAGCGGGGGGTTAAAAATGAGCAGTTCTTC	CASSLQRGVKNEQFF
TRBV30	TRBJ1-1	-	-	TGTGCCTGGAGGTGGAGGAACACTGAAGCTTTCTTT	CAWRWRNTEAFF
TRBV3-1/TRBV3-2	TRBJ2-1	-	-	TGTGCCAGCAGCCAAGCGGGCAATGAGCAGTTCTTC	CASSQAGNEQFF
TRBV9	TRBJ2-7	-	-	TGTGCCAGCAGCGTAGCTCCAGGACTGGGAGGCGAGCAGTACTTC	CASSVAPGLGGEQYF
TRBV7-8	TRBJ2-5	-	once	TGTGCCAGCAGCTTAGACAGGAGAAGGGGGACCCAGTACTTC	CASSLDRRRGTQYF
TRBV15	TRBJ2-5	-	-	TGTGCCACCAGCAGAGATCCGGACTTCCAAGAGACCCAGTACTTC	CATSRDPDFQETQYF
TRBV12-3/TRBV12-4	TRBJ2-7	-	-	TGTGCCTCGACCCGGGAAACGGGATACGAGCAGTACTTC	CASTRETGYEQYF
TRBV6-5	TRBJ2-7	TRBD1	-	TGTGCCAGCAGGGGACAGCCCTACGAGCAGTACTTC	CASRGQPYEQYF
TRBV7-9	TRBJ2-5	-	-	TGTGCCAGCAGCTCTTGGACATTACGGGAGACCCAGTACTTC	CASSSWTLRETQYF
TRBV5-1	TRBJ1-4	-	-	TGCGCCAGCAGCTTGGGTGGGGGGAATGAAAAACTGTTTTTT	CASSLGGGNEKLFF
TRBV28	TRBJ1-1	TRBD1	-	TGTGCCAGCAGTGCGTGGACAGGGCAGGGTGAAGCTTTCTTT	CASSAWTGQGEAFF
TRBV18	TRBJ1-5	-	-	TGTGCCAGCTCACTACAGGGAGGGAGTCAGCCCCAGCATTTT	CASSLQGGSQPQHF
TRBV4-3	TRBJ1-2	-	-	TGCGCCAGCAGCCAAGACCGCGGTGGCTACACCTTC	CASSQDRGGYTF
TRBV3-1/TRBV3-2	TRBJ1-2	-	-	TGTGCCAGCAGCCAAGAGGTTAGGACAGCGCCCTTATATGGCTACACCTTC	CASSQEVRTAPLYGYTF
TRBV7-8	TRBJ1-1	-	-	TGTGCCAGCAGCTTAAATAGCTTGAACACTGAAGCTTTCTTT	CASSLNSLNTEAFF
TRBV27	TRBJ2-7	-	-	TGTGCCAGCAGCCAAAAAGTTCGGGTTGGGTCCTACGAGCAGTACTTC	CASSQKVRVGSYEQYF
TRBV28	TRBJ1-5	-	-	TGTGCCAGCCAAACCGGGGGATATCAGCCCCAGCATTTT	CASQTGGYQPQHF
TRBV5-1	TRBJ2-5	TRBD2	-	TGCGCCAGCAGCCCACGGTACCGGACTAGCGGGGTCTCGGGGCAAGAGACCCAGTACTTC	CASSPRYRTSGVSGQETQYF
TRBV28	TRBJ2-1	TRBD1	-	TGTGCCAGCAGTTTAGGGCCCGGGACAGGGGTCTACAATGAGCAGTTCTTC	CASSLGPGTGVYNEQFF
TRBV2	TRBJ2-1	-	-	TGTGCCAGCATAGAAAGGACTACCTACAATGAGCAGTTCTTC	CASIERTTYNEQFF
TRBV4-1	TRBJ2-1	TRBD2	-	TGCGCCAGCAGCCAAGACTCGGGGGTGAGCGGGAGGGACAATGAGCAGTTCTTC	CASSQDSGVSGRDNEQFF
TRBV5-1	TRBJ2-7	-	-	TGCGCCAGCAGCTTGGCCAAGACAGGAGAGATCTACGAGCAGTACTTC	CASSLAKTGEIYEQYF
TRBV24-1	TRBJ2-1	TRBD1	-	TGTGCCACCAGTGATCCTGTAAGGGGGCAGGCCTACAATGAGCAGTTCTTC	CATSDPVRGQAYNEQFF
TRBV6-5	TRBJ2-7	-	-	TGTGCCAGCAGGGACGGGGGTCTGTACGAGCAGTACTTC	CASRDGGLYEQYF
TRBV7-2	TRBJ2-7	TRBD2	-	TGTGCCAGCAGCCCTCATAGCGGGAGCTTCGAGCAGTACTTC	CASSPHSGSFEQYF
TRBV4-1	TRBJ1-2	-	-	TGCGCCAGCAGCCAGGCCGATCGACAGACTGGCTACACCTTC	CASSQADRQTGYTF